The table lists the clone carrying this TCR beta chain with a few counts. Its antigen is as yet unknown. The V gene lost 6 bases and the J gene lost 7 bases, with 25 bases spanning the gap. CDR1 and CDR2 from the germline V gene are SGHAT and FQNNGV. The CDR3 spans 16 residues. TCRdb used MiXCR to reprocess the 5' RACE reads, holding one entry per CDR3 protein. The sample lists hundreds of thousands of distinct CDR3 sequences; roughly 3.9% were seen once. The source of the sample is a study of T cells after yellow fever vaccination. Findings of the study overall: Abundant clonotypes from the bulk population could have been carried over as contaminants into FACS-sorted repertoires.

The material sequenced was PBMCs, taken 5 days after the yellow fever booster vaccination. The V call is TRBV11-2, the J call TRBJ2-7, with D perhaps TRBD1 or TRBD2 (5 bases each). The sequence was obtained from a man between 18 and 35 years old who received the YFV17D yellow fever vaccine. The CDR3 DNA reads TGTGCCAGCAGGTTTAGCGTTGGGGGAAATACGCGGGAGCAGTACGTC. The encoded protein is CASRFSVGGNTREQYV.